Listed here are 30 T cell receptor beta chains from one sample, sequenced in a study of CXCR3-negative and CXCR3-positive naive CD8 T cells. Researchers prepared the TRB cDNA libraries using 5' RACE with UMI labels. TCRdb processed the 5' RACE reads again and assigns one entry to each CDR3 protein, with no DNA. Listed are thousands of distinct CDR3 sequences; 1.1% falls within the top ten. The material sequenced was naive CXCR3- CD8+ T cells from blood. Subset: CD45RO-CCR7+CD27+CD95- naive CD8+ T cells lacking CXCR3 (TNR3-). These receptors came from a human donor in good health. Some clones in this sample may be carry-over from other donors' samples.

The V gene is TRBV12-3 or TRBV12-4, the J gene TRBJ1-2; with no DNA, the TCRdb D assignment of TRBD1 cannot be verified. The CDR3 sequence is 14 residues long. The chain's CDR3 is CASSWTSGAYGYTF.

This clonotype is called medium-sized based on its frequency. Here the CDR3 reads CAISESWVEQYF. The chain carries TRBV10-3 and TRBJ2-7. CDR3 length equals 12 residues. Germline CDR1 ENHRY, CDR2 SYGVKD.

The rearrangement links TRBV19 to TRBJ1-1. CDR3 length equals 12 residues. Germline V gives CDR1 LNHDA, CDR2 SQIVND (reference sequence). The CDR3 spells CASTLGVTEAFF. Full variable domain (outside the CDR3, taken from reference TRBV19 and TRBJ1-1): DGGITQSPKYLFRKEGQNVTLSCEQNLNHDAMYWYRQDPGQGLRLIYYSQIVNDFQKGDIAEGYSVSREKKESFPLTVTSAQKNPTAFYLCASTLGVTEAFFGQGTRLTVV.

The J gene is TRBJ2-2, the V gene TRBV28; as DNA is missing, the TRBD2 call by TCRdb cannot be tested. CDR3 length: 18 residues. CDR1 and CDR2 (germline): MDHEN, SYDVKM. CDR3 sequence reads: CATFGTSLAAANTGELFF.

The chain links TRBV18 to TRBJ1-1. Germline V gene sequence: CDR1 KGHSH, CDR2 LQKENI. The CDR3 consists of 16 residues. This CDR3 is CASSLESRDMNTEAFF.

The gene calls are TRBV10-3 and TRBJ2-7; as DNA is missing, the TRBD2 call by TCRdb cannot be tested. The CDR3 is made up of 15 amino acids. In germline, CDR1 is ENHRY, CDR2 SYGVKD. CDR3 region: CAISESNGGAYEQYF.

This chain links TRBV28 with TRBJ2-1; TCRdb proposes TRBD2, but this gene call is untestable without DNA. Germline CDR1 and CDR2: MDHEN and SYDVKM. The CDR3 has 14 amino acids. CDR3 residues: CATLLTATYNEQFF.

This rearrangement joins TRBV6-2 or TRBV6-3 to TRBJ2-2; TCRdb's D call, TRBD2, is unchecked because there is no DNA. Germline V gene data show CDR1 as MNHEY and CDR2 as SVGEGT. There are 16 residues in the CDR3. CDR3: CASSYLSGGKTGALFF.

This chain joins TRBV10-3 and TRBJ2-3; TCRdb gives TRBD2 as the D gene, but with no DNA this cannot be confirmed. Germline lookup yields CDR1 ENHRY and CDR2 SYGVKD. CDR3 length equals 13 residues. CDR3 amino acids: CAISEVRADTQYF.

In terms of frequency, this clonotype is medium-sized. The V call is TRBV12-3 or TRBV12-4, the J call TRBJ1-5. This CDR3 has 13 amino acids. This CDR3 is CASSLGWAQPQHF.

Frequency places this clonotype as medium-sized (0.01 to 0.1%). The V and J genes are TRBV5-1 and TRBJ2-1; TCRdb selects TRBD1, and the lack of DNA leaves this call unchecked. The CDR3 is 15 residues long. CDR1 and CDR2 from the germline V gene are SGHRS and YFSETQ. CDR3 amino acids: CASSPNAGGGDEQFF.

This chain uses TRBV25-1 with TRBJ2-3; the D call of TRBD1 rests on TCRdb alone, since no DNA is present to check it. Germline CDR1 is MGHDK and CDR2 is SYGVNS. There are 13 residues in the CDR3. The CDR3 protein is CASSVSGADTQYF.

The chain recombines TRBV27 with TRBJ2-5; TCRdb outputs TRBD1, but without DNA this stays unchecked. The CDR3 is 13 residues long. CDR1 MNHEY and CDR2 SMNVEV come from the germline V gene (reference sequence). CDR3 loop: CASSETGQETQYF.

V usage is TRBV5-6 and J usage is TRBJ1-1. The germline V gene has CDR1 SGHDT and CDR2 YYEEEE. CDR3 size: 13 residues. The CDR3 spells CASSLLGYTEAFF.

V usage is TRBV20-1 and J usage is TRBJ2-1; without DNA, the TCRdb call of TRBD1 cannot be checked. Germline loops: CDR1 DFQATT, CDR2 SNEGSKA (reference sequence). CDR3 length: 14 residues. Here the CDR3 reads CSADTGTGSDEQFF.

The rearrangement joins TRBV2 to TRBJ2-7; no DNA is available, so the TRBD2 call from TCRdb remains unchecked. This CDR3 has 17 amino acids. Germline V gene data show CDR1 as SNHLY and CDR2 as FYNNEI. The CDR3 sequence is CASSEAGRLVGSYEQYF.

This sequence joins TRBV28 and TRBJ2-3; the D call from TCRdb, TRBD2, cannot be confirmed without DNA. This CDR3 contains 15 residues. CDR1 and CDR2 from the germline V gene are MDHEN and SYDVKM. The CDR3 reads CASSPGLAGVDTQYF.

CDR3 protein: CASSRRQVSYEQYF. The V and J genes are TRBV6-2 or TRBV6-3 and TRBJ2-7; TCRdb names TRBD1, which stays unverified in the absence of DNA. The CDR3 loop spans 14 amino acids. Germline V CDR1 and CDR2: MNHEY, SVGEGT.

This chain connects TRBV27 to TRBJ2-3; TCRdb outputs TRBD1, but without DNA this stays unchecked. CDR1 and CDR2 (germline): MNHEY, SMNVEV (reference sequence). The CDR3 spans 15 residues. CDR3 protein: CASSDGQERPDTQYF.

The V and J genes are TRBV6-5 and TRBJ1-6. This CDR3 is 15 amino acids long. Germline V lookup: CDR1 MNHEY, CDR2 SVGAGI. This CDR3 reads CASGYLGPPNSPLHF.

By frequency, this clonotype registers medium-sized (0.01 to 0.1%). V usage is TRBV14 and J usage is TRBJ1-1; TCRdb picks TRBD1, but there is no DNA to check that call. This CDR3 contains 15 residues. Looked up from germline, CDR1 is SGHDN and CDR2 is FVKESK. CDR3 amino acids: CASSPDRGRNTEAFF. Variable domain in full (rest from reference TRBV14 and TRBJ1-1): EAGVTQFPSHSVIEKGQTVTLRCDPISGHDNLYWYRRVMGKEIKFLLHFVKESKQDESGMPNNRFLAERTGGTYSTLKVQPAELEDSGVYFCASSPDRGRNTEAFFGQGTRLTVV.

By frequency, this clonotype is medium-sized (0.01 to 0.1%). The CDR3 reads CASSLAGGLNTEAFF. V is TRBV7-9 and J is TRBJ1-1; the TRBD1 assignment by TCRdb is unverifiable without DNA. The CDR3 contains 15 residues. Germline V CDR1 and CDR2: SEHNR, FQNEAQ (reference sequence).

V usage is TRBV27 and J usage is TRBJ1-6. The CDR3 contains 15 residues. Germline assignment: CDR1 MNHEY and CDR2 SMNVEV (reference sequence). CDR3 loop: CASSLERTPLSPLHF.

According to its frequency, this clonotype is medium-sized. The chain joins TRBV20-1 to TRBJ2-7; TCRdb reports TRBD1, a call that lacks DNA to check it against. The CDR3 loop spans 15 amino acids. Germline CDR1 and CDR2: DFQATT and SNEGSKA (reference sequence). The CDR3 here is CSALGQGELSYEQYF.

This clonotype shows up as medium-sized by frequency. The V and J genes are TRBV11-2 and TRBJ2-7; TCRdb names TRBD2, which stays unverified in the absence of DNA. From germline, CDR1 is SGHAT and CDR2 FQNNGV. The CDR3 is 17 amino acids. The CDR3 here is CASSLGPTSGSLDEQYF.

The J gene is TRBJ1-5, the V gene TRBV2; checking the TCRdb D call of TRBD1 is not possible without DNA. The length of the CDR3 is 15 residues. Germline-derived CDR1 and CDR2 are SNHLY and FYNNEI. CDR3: CASSENRGNNQPQHF.

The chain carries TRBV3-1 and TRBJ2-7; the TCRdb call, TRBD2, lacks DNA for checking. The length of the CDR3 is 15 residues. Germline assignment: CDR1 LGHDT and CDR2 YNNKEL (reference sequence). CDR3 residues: CASSREADFPYEQYF.

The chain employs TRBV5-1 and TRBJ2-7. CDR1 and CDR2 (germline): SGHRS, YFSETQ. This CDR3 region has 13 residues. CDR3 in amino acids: CASSLEADYEQYF.

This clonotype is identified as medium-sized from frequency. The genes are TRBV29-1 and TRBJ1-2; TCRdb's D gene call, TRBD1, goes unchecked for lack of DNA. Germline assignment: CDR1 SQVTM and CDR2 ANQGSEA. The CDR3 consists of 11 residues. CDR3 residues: CSDSGGGGYTF.

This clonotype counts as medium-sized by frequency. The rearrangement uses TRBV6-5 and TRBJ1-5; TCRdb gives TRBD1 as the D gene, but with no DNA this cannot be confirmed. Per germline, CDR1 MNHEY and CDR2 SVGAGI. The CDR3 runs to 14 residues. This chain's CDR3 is CASRHRGSTQPQHF.